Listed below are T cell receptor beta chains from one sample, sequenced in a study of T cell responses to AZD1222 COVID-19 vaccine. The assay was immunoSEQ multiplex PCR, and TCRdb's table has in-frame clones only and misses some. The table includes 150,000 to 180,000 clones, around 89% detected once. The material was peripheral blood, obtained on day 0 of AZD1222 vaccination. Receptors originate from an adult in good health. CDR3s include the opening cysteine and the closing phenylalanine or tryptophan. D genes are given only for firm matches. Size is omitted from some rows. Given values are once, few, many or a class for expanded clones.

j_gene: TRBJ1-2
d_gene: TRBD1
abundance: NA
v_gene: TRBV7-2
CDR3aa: CASSSGQGAPGGYTF
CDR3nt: TGTGCCAGCAGCTCGGGACAGGGGGCGCCAGGGGGCTACACCTTC

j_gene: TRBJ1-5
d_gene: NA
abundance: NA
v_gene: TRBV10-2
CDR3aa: CATAAGPPQPQHF
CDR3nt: TGCGCCACAGCCGCAGGGCCCCCTCAGCCCCAGCATTTT

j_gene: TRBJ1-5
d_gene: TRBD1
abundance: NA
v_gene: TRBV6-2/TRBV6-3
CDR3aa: CASNPRTGAHQPQHF
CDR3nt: TGTGCCAGCAACCCGCGTACAGGGGCACATCAGCCCCAGCATTTT

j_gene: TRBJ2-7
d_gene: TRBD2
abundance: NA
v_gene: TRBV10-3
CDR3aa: CAISVGLADEQYF
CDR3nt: TGTGCCATCAGTGTAGGACTAGCTGACGAGCAGTACTTC

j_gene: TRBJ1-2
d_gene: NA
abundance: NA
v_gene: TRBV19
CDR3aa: CATLQGPYGYTF
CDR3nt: TGTGCCACCTTACAGGGCCCCTATGGCTACACCTTC

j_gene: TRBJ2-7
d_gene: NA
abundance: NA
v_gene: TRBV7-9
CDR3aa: CASSFISDEQYF
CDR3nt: TGTGCCAGCAGCTTCATTTCCGACGAGCAGTACTTC

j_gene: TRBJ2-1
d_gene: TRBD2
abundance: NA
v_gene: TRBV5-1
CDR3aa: CASSTRLAGNNEQFF
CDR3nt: TGCGCCAGCAGCACAAGACTAGCGGGGAACAATGAGCAGTTCTTC

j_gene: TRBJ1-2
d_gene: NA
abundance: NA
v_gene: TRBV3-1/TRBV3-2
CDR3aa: CASSRRVSDYGYTF
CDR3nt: TGTGCCAGCAGCCGCAGGGTATCGGACTATGGCTACACCTTC

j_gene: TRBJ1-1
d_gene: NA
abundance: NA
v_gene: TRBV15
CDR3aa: CATSRGWGSEAFF
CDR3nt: TGTGCCACCAGCAGAGGATGGGGTAGTGAAGCTTTCTTT

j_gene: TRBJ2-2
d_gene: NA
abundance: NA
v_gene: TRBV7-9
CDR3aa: CASSLLQGQTGELFF
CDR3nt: TGTGCCAGCAGCTTATTACAGGGTCAAACCGGGGAGCTGTTTTTT

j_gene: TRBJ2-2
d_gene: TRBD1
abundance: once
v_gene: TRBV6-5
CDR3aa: CASQGQWVTGELFF
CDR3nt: TGTGCCAGCCAGGGACAGTGGGTCACCGGGGAGCTGTTTTTT

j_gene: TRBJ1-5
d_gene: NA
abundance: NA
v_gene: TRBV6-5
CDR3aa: CASSYGGAYSNQPQHF
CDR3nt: TGTGCCAGCAGTTACGGGGGGGCGTATAGCAATCAGCCCCAGCATTTT

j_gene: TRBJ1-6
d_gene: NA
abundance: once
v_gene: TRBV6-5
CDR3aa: CASSNTLGGDSPLHF
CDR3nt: TGTGCCAGCAGCAATACACTTGGGGGGGATTCACCCCTCCACTTT

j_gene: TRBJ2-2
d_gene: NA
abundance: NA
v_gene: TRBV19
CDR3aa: CASRWGQGSGELFF
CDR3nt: TGTGCCAGTAGATGGGGGCAAGGATCCGGGGAGCTGTTTTTT

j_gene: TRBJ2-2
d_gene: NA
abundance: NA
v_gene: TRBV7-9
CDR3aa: CASSEITGELFF
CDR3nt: TGTGCCAGCAGCGAGATCACCGGGGAGCTGTTTTTT

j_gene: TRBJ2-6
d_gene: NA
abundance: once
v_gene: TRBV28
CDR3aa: CASSLVVFPIPVLTF
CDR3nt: TGTGCCAGCAGTCTTGTGGTTTTTCCCATTCCCGTCCTGACTTTC

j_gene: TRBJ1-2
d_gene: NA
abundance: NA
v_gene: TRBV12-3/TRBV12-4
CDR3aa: CASSLTGSYGYTF
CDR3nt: TGTGCCAGCAGTTTGACAGGCAGCTATGGCTACACCTTC

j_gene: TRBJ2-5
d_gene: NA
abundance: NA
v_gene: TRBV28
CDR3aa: CATFSGGPARETQYF
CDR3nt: TGTGCCACCTTTTCTGGGGGCCCTGCTCGGGAGACCCAGTACTTC

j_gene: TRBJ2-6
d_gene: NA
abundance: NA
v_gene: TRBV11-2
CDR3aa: CASSREGAGANVLTF
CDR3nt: TGTGCCAGCAGCCGAGAGGGGGCTGGGGCCAACGTCCTGACTTTC

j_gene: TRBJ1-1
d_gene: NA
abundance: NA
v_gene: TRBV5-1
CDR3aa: CASSTGGDEAFF
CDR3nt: TGCGCCAGCAGCACCGGGGGGGATGAAGCTTTCTTT

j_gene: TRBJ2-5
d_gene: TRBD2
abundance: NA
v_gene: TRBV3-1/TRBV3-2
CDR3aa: CASSQELAGRAKETQYF
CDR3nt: TGTGCCAGCAGCCAAGAGTTAGCGGGGAGGGCTAAAGAGACCCAGTACTTC

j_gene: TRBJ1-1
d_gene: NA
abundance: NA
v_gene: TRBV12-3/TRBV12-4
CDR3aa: CASSFRWQTKAFF
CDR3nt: TGTGCCAGCAGTTTCCGGTGGCAGACCAAAGCTTTCTTT

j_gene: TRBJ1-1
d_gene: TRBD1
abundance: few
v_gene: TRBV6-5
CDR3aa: CASSYGLTGAGTEAFF
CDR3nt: TGTGCCAGCAGTTACGGGCTCACAGGGGCGGGCACTGAAGCTTTCTTT

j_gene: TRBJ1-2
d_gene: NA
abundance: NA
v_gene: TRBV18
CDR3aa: CASSVRINYGYTF
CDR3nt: TGTGCCAGCTCAGTCAGGATTAACTATGGCTACACCTTC

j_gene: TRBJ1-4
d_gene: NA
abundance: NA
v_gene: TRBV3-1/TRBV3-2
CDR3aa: CASSQRTAPVRNEKLFF
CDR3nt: TGTGCCAGCAGCCAAAGGACAGCTCCCGTGAGGAACGAAAAACTGTTTTTT

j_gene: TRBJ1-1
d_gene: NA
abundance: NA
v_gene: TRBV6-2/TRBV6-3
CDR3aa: CASSSIMNTEAFF
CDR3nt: TGTGCCAGCAGTTCAATCATGAACACTGAAGCTTTCTTT

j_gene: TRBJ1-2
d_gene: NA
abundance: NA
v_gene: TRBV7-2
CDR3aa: CASSFPYVSYGYTF
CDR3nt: TGTGCCAGCAGCTTCCCCTACGTCAGCTATGGCTACACCTTC

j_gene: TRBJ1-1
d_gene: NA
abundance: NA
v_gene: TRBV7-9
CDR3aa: CASSLVAGGGTEAFF
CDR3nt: TGTGCCAGCAGCTTAGTCGCGGGCGGGGGCACTGAAGCTTTCTTT

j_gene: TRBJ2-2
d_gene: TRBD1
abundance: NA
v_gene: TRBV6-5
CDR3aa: CASRETAGGTGELFF
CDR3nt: TGTGCCAGCAGGGAGACGGCAGGGGGCACCGGGGAGCTGTTTTTT

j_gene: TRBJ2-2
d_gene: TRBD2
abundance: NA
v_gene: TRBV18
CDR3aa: CASSPPSGGTNTGELFF
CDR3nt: TGTGCCAGCTCACCTCCTAGCGGGGGGACGAACACCGGGGAGCTGTTTTTT

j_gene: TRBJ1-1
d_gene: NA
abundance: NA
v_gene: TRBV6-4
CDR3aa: CARGRGAPTPNTEAFF
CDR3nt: TGTGCCAGGGGAAGAGGGGCCCCGACTCCAAACACTGAAGCTTTCTTT

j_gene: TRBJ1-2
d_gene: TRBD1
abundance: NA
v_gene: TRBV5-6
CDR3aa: CASSRGQGALILVYGYTF
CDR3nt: TGTGCCAGCAGCCGGGGACAGGGGGCTTTAATTCTGGTCTATGGCTACACCTTC

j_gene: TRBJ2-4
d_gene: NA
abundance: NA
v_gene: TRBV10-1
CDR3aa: CASDRLAKNIQYF
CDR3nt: TGCGCCAGTGACAGGTTAGCCAAAAACATTCAGTACTTC

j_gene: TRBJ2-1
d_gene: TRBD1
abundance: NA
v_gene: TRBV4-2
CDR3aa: CASSQETGGWYEQFF
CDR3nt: TGTGCCAGCAGCCAAGAGACAGGGGGATGGTATGAGCAGTTCTTC

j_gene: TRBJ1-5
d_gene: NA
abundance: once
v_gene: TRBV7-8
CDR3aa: CASSLSGRNQPQHF
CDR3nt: TGTGCCAGCAGCTTAAGCGGCCGCAATCAGCCCCAGCATTTT

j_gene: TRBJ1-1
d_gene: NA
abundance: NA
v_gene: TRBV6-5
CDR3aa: CASSYGPVNTEAFF
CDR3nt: TGTGCCAGCAGTTACGGCCCAGTGAACACTGAAGCTTTCTTT

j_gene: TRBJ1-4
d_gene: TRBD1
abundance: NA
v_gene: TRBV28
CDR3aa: CASTLTGGTNEKLFF
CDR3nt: TGTGCCAGCACCCTCACAGGGGGCACTAATGAAAAACTGTTTTTT

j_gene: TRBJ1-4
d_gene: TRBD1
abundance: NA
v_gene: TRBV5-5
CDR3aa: CASSLGVQGVRPTNEKLFF
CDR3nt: TGTGCCAGCAGCTTGGGGGTACAGGGGGTTAGACCAACTAATGAAAAACTGTTTTTT

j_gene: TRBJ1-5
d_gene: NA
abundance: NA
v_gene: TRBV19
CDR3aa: CASSIPASEPQHF
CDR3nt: TGTGCCAGTAGTATCCCGGCCTCGGAGCCCCAGCATTTT

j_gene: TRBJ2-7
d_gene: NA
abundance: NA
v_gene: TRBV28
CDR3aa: CASTGRVGTAYEQYF
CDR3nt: TGTGCCAGCACGGGAAGGGTCGGCACAGCCTACGAGCAGTACTTC

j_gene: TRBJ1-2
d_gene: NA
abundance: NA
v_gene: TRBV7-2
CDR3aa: CASSFSEGKSKNYTF
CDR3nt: TGTGCCAGCAGCTTTTCCGAGGGTAAAAGTAAGAACTACACCTTC

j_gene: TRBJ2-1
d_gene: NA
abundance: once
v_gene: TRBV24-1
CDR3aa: CATSAAGGGPYYNEQFF
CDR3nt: TGTGCCACCAGTGCCGCTGGGGGGGGCCCCTACTACAATGAGCAGTTCTTC

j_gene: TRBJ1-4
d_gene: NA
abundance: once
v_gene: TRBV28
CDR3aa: CASRPSREPNEKLFF
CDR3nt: TGTGCCAGCAGGCCGTCCAGGGAGCCTAATGAAAAACTGTTTTTT

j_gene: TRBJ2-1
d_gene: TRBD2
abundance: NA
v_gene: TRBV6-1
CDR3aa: CASSEEGASGGAWNEQFF
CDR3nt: TGTGCCAGCAGTGAAGAAGGGGCTAGCGGGGGGGCCTGGAATGAGCAGTTCTTC

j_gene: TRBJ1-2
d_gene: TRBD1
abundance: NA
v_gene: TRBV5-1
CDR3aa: CASSLPSTGWSDGYTF
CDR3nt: TGCGCCAGCAGCTTGCCTTCGACAGGGTGGTCTGATGGCTACACCTTC

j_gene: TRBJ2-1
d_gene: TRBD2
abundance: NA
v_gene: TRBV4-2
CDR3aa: CASSQELAGGPNEQFF
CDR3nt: TGTGCCAGCAGCCAGGAACTAGCGGGGGGGCCCAATGAGCAGTTCTTC

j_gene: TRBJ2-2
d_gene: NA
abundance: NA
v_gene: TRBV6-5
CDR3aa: CASSPGLTNTGELFF
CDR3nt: TGTGCCAGCAGTCCGGGACTTACGAACACCGGGGAGCTGTTTTTT

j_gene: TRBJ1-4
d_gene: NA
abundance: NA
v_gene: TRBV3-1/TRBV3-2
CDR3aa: CASSQDLAGGEKLFF
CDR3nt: TGTGCCAGCAGCCAAGATCTGGCAGGTGGGGAAAAACTGTTTTTT

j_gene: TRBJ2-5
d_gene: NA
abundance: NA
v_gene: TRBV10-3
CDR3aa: CAIGLNQETQYF
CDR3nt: TGTGCCATCGGGCTGAACCAAGAGACCCAGTACTTC

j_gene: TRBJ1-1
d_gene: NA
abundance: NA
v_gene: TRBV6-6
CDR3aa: CASSYSEGGTEAFF
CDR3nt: TGTGCCAGCAGTTACTCCGAGGGGGGCACTGAAGCTTTCTTT

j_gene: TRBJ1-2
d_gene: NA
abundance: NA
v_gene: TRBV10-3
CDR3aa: CAISDSGHYGYTF
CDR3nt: TGTGCCATCAGTGACTCAGGCCACTATGGCTACACCTTC

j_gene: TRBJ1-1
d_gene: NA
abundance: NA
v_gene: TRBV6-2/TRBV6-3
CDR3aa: CASSYSGRAEAFF
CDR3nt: TGTGCCAGCAGTTACTCAGGCCGGGCTGAAGCTTTCTTT

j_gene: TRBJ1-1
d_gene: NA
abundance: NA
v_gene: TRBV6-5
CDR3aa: CASSYQSTGEAFF
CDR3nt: TGTGCCAGCAGTTACCAGTCGACGGGTGAAGCTTTCTTT

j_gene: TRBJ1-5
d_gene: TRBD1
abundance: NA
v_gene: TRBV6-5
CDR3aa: CASTQGGSNQPQHF
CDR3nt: TGTGCCAGCACCCAGGGGGGTAGCAATCAGCCCCAGCATTTT

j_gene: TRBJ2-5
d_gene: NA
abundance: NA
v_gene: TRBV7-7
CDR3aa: CASSLGDVETQYF
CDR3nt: TGTGCTAGCAGCTTAGGGGACGTGGAGACCCAGTACTTC

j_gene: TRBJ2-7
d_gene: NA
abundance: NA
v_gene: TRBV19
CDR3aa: CASSADGTYEQYF
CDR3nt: TGTGCCAGTAGTGCGGACGGAACCTACGAGCAGTACTTC

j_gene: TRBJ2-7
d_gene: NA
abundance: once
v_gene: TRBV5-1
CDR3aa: CASSLTGEDYEQYF
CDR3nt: TGCGCCAGCAGCCTGACCGGGGAGGACTACGAGCAGTACTTC

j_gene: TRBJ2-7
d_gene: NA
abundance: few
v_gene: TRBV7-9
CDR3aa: CASSTGRAYEQYF
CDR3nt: TGTGCCAGCAGCACCGGAAGGGCCTACGAGCAGTACTTC